Below, 4 T cell receptor beta chains from the same sample are listed, as sequenced in a study of T-cell reconstitution after alpha-beta-depleted transplantation in children. Unique molecular identifiers featured in how the TCRbeta library was prepared. TCRdb ran MiXCR on the PCR reads and lists one entry per CDR3 protein. There are about 440,000 distinct CDR3 sequences in the sample; roughly 43% occur only once, and approximately 30% lies in the top ten. The source material was PBMCs, sampled before TCRalphabeta/CD19-depleted stem cell transplant. These TCRs come from a girl aged 2-10 years with aplastic anemia, due to receive a stem cell transplant.

The chain has TRBV9 and TRBJ1-5; TRBD1 matches 8 bases. Trimming cost V 0 bases and J 7 bases; bases outside gene matches: 6. CDR1 is SGDLS, CDR2 YYNGEE, per germline. This CDR3 comprises 15 residues. CDR3 DNA sequence: TGTGCCAGCAGCGTAGATGGACAGGGATCCCAGCCCCAGCATTTT. It specifies CASSVDGQGSQPQHF.

CDR3 residues: CASSPLSESSGPEQFF. The CDR3 DNA sequence: TGTGCCAGCTCACCACTCTCCGAATCGAGCGGTCCGGAGCAGTTCTTC. The V call is TRBV18, the J call TRBJ2-1, with a possible D match to TRBD2 (5 bases). V was pared by 1 base and J by 10 bases, with 20 bases between. This CDR3 has 16 amino acids. Looked up from germline, CDR1 is KGHSH and CDR2 is LQKENI.

J is TRBJ2-1 and V is TRBV27; 11 nucleotides line up with TRBD1. Germline loops: CDR1 MNHEY, CDR2 SMNVEV (reference sequence). V shed 3 bases, J shed 1 base, and the junction held 8 bases outside the gene matches. The CDR3 runs 18 residues. This CDR3 reads CASSFGTGGTLSYNEQFF. For the CDR3, the DNA is TGTGCCAGCAGTTTTGGGACAGGGGGGACTCTTTCCTACAATGAGCAGTTCTTC.

The chain carries TRBV29-1 and TRBJ2-2, with 8 positions matching TRBD2. J lost 5 bases, V lost 3 bases, and 8 bases had no gene match. Germline V gene lookup returns CDR1 SQVTM and CDR2 ANQGSEA. The length of the CDR3 is 15 residues. CDR3 in DNA: TGCAGCGTTGAGAGCGGGAGAGAGACAACCGGGGAGCTGTTTTTT. This gives the protein CSVESGRETTGELFF.